These 10 T cell receptor beta chains originate from one sample sequenced in a study of cytomegalovirus exposure and HLA in healthy donors. The assay was immunoSEQ multiplex PCR, and TCRdb's table has in-frame clones only and misses some. Among around 190,000 clones listed, 85% were seen once. The sequenced material came from PBMCs. These receptors were obtained from a man younger than 35 in good health and CMV-seropositive.

The rearrangement links TRBV7-9 to TRBJ1-4; 7 bases match TRBD1. CDR3 length: 15 amino acids. Germline V gives CDR1 SEHNR, CDR2 FQNEAQ (reference sequence). The junction had 1 base not matched to a gene; V was cut back by 0 bases and J by 3 bases. DNA for the CDR3: TGTGCCAGCAGCTTAGCGGGGACAGCTAATGAAAAACTGTTTTTT. It encodes CASSLAGTANEKLFF.

This rearrangement joins TRBV23-1 to TRBJ2-7; 8 nucleotides align to TRBD1. TRBV23-1 is an ORF, with its function uncertain. With 0 bases clipped from V and 2 bases from J, the junction kept 6 bases outside the gene matches. The CDR3 covers 16 residues. The CDR3 bases are TGCGCCAGCAGTCAATCAAATGGGACAGGAACCTACGAGCAGTACTTC. Amino acids: CASSQSNGTGTYEQYF.

The chain links TRBV5-6 to TRBJ2-3; 8 bases align to TRBD2. CDR1 is SGHDT, CDR2 YYEEEE, per germline. The V and J ends lost 1 base and 5 bases, in that order; junction bases with no gene match: 6. The length of the CDR3 is 15 residues. CDR3 residues: CASSLNGGALDTQYF. The CDR3 nucleotides read TGTGCCAGCAGCTTGAACGGGGGGGCCCTAGATACGCAGTATTTT.

This clone was seen a few times. CDR3 sequence: CAWRRSHGYTF. The CDR3 coding sequence is TGTGCCTGGAGGCGGTCCCACGGCTACACCTTC. The chain has TRBV30 and TRBJ1-2; no clear D. The length of the CDR3 is 11 residues. V dropped 3 bases and J dropped 8 bases, with 10 bases sitting between them. The germline V gene encodes CDR1 GTSNPN and CDR2 SVGIG (reference sequence).

The chain couples TRBV28 to TRBJ2-7; D perhaps matches TRBD2 (5 bases). The V gene lost 3 bases and the J gene lost 0 bases, with 9 bases spanning the gap. CDR3 length: 14 amino acids. Germline V gene lookup returns CDR1 MDHEN and CDR2 SYDVKM. DNA of the CDR3: TGTGCCAGCAGTTTTTTCGGGAACTCCTACGAGCAGTACTTC. This encodes CASSFFGNSYEQYF.

This clone occurred a few times. The genes are TRBV19 and TRBJ1-1, with TRBD1 identical over 9 bases. There are 14 residues in the CDR3. Germline CDR1 is LNHDA and CDR2 is SQIVND (reference sequence). After removal of 6 bases from V and 4 bases from J, the junction contained 6 bases not matched to a gene. CDR3 region: CASSPGQGPTEAFF. The CDR3 DNA reads as TGTGCCAGTAGCCCAGGACAGGGGCCCACTGAAGCTTTCTTT.

The CDR3 coding sequence is TGTGCCACTTCGGGGGGGGCAACTAATGAAAAACTGTTTTTT. It yields the protein CATSGGATNEKLFF. This chain links TRBV6-5 with TRBJ1-4; a possible D gene is TRBD1 (5 bases). The CDR3 covers 14 residues. The V gene lost 10 bases and the J gene lost 0 bases, with 12 bases spanning the gap. Germline V gene sequence: CDR1 MNHEY, CDR2 SVGAGI.

This chain links TRBV19 with TRBJ1-2; a possible D gene is TRBD1 (5 bases). Trimming removed 7 bases at V and 4 bases at J, with 16 bases between. The CDR3 runs 14 residues. Germline lookup yields CDR1 LNHDA and CDR2 SQIVND (reference sequence). CDR3 sequence: CASKGQGLLYGYTF. In nucleotides, the CDR3 is TGTGCCAGTAAAGGGCAGGGACTACTCTATGGCTACACCTTC.

This clone was found once. This chain's CDR3 is CASSGRMGQETQYF. CDR3 coding DNA: TGTGCCAGCAGTGGGAGGATGGGCCAAGAGACCCAGTACTTC. The V call is TRBV2, the J call TRBJ2-5; the D gene is possibly TRBD2 (5 bases). V shed 4 bases and J shed 1 base, with 10 bases lying between them. The CDR3 contains 14 residues. Germline V gives CDR1 SNHLY, CDR2 FYNNEI.

The chain combines TRBV5-4 with TRBJ2-3, with D hard to call. CDR3 length: 15 residues. The germline gives CDR1 SGHNT, CDR2 YYREEE (reference sequence). V dropped 0 bases and J dropped 2 bases, with 10 bases sitting between them. This CDR3 reads CASSLGPENTDTQYF. The CDR3 DNA reads as TGTGCCAGCAGCTTGGGTCCCGAGAACACAGATACGCAGTATTTT.